This entry lists 10 T cell receptor beta chains sequenced from one sample in a study of T cells in Graves' hyperthyroidism and ophthalmopathy. The source material, RNA transcripts, was used to amplify TCR beta CDR3 regions. In the first-round RT-PCR of the TCR CDR3, the HTBI primer set was used. TCRdb independently ran MiXCR on the multiplex PCR reads; one entry per CDR3 protein. The repertoire holds some 180,000 distinct CDR3 sequences, less than 20% seen once, with about half in the top ten. Sequencing was done on a sample of blood. The receptors come from a woman between 45 and 65 years old with Graves' hyperthyroidism.

This clonotype was observed at least ten times. The V call is TRBV3-1, the J call TRBJ2-5, with 7 nucleotides matching TRBD2. Per the germline V gene, CDR1 is LGHDT and CDR2 is YNNKEL (reference sequence). The CDR3 spans 13 residues. V dropped 1 base and J dropped 5; count of bases not matched to a gene: 1. The CDR3 is CASSQVRGETQYF. CDR3 nucleotides: TGTGCCAGCAGCCAAGTGCGGGGGGAGACCCAGTACTTC.

The V gene is TRBV20-1, the J gene TRBJ2-1, with 9 bases identical to TRBD2. The CDR3 has 14 amino acids. Per germline, CDR1 DFQATT and CDR2 SNEGSKA (reference sequence). The trim removed 4 bases at V and 4 bases at J, leaving 5 bases unmatched. The CDR3 spells CSANPGLAYNEQFF. The DNA for the CDR3 is TGCAGTGCTAATCCGGGACTAGCTTACAATGAGCAGTTCTTC.

There are many counts of this clonotype. This sequence joins TRBV4-1 and TRBJ1-5; the D gene is possibly TRBD1 (6 bases). CDR1 and CDR2 from the germline V gene are MGHRA and YSYEKL. CDR3 length equals 14 residues. Trimming left V 4 bases short and J 3 bases short, with 10 bases between. The DNA for the CDR3 is TGCGCCAGCAGCCCGGACAGCGTCAATCAGCCCCAGCATTTT. Translation gives CASSPDSVNQPQHF.

The table lists this clonotype with a few counts. The CDR3 DNA follows: TGTGCCAGCAGTTTCAGACGGGGAATTTCTGGAAACACCATATATTTT. As protein: CASSFRRGISGNTIYF. The V call is TRBV28, the J call TRBJ1-3, with D uncertain. The CDR3 spans 16 residues. Germline V gene sequence: CDR1 MDHEN, CDR2 SYDVKM. Between the trimmed V and J ends, which lost 3 bases and 1 base, there was a span of 13 bases.

The chain uses TRBV2 and TRBJ2-5; D gene unclear. Germline V CDR1 and CDR2: SNHLY, FYNNEI. The V and J ends lost 7 bases and 2 bases respectively, with 8 bases between them. The CDR3 spans 12 residues. CDR3 residues: CASTGSQETQYF. CDR3 DNA: TGTGCCAGCACCGGTTCTCAAGAGACCCAGTACTTC.

The chain links TRBV19 to TRBJ2-5; 11 nucleotides match TRBD2. Germline CDR1 is LNHDA and CDR2 is SQIVND (reference sequence). J gave up 0 bases and V 4 bases, and 4 bases lay outside the gene matches. There are 16 residues in the CDR3. CDR3 sequence: CASSTPGLADQETQYF. The CDR3 region has the DNA TGTGCCAGTAGTACCCCGGGACTAGCGGACCAAGAGACCCAGTACTTC. Full variable domain (missing parts from reference TRBV19 and TRBJ2-5): DGGITQSPKYLFRKEGQNVTLSCEQNLNHDAMYWYRQDPGQGLRLIYYSQIVNDFQKGDIAEGYSVSREKKESFPLTVTSAQKNPTAFYLCASSTPGLADQETQYFGPGTRLLVL.

This clonotype has just a few counts. The V call is TRBV3-1, the J call TRBJ2-7, with TRBD2 matching over 8 bases. The CDR3 extends over 15 amino acids. With 4 bases clipped from V and 5 bases from J, the junction kept 10 bases outside the gene matches. Germline lookup yields CDR1 LGHDT and CDR2 YNNKEL (reference sequence). Here the CDR3 DNA reads TGTGCCAGCAGCCCGGAGGGACTAGGGTCCCACGAGCAGTACTTC. It encodes CASSPEGLGSHEQYF.

The V and J genes are TRBV10-3 and TRBJ1-2; D is perhaps TRBD1 (5 bases). The length of the CDR3 is 17 residues. CDR1 and CDR2 from the germline V gene are ENHRY and SYGVKD. V was clipped by 4 bases and J by 1 base, with 19 bases between them. In DNA form, the CDR3 reads TGTGCCATCAGTGCTTTCTCCCGTCCGGGGGATAACTATGGCTACACCTTC. Its translation: CAISAFSRPGDNYGYTF.

This clonotype occurred many times. This chain joins TRBV12-5 and TRBJ2-6; 8 nucleotides agree with TRBD1. The V gene's germline CDR1 is LGHNT and CDR2 FRNRAP. The length of the CDR3 is 15 residues. With V trimmed by 6 bases and J by 1 base, 2 bases remained unmatched. Written as DNA, the CDR3 is TGTGCTAGTGGCCAGGGGGCTTCTGGGGCCAACGTCCTGACTTTC. Amino acids: CASGQGASGANVLTF.

The V gene is TRBV28, the J gene TRBJ2-7; 12 nucleotides align to TRBD2. The assigned J gene may be wrong: the sequence end matches TRBJ2-1 better. The V gene's germline CDR1 is MDHEN and CDR2 SYDVKM. CDR3 length equals 17 residues. CDR3 protein: CASSQDLTSGRLDEQFF. CDR3 nucleotides: TGTGCCAGCAGCCAAGACCTCACTAGCGGGAGGCTTGACGAGCAGTTCTTC.